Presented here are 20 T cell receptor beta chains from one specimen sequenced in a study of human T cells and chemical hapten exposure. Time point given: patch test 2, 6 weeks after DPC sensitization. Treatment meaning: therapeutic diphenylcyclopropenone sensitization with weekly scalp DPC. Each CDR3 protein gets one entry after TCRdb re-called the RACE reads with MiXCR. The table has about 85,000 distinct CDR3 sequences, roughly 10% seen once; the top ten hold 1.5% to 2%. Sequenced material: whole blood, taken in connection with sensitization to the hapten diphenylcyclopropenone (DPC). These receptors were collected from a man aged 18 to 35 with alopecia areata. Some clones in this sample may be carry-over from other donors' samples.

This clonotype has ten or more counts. For the CDR3, the DNA is TGTGCCAGCAGTTACTTGGGAGTGAACACTGAAGCTTTCTTT. Protein sequence: CASSYLGVNTEAFF. The chain recombines TRBV6-2 or TRBV6-3 with TRBJ1-1; D gene ambiguous. CDR1 is MNHEY, CDR2 SVGEGT, per germline. The V and J ends lost 1 base and 0 bases respectively, with 6 bases between them. This CDR3 has 14 amino acids.

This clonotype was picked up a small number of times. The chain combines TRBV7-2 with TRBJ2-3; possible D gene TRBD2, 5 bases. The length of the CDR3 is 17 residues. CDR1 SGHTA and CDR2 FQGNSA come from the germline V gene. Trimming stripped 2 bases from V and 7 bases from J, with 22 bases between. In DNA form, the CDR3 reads TGTGCCAGCAGCTTACCCCCGGGTGCGGGCCTGGATAATACGCAGTATTTT. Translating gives CASSLPPGAGLDNTQYF.

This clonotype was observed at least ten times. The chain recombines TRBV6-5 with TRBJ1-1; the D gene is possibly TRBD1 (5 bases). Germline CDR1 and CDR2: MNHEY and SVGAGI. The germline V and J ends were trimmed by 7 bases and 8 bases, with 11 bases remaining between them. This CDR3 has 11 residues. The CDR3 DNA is TGTGCCAGCATAGGGGTAAGAGAAGCTTTCTTT. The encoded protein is CASIGVREAFF.

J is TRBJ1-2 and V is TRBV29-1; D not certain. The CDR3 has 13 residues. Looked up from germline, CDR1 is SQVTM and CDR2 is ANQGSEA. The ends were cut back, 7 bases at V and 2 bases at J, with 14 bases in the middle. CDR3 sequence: CSAEQDGNYGYTF. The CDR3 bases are TGCAGCGCCGAGCAAGACGGCAACTATGGCTACACCTTC.

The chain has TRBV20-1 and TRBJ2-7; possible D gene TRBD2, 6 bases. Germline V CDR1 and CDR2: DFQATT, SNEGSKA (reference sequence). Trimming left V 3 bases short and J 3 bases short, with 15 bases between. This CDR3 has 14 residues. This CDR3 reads CSARMAGRLYEQYV. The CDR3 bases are TGCAGTGCTAGGATGGCGGGACGCCTCTACGAGCAGTACGTC.

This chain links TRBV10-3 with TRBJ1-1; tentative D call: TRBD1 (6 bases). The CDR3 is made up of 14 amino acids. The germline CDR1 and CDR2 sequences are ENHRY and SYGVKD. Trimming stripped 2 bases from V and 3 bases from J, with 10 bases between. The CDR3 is CAISEGQPDTEAFF. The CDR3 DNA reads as TGTGCCATCAGTGAGGGACAGCCTGACACTGAAGCTTTCTTT.

CDR3 DNA: TGTGCCAGCAGCTCTGGACAGGGGGCAGTCAATGAGCAGTTCTTC. It encodes CASSSGQGAVNEQFF. The rearrangement joins TRBV11-2 to TRBJ2-1; TRBD1 agrees at 11 bases. Germline assignment: CDR1 SGHAT and CDR2 FQNNGV. Losses at the gene ends were 4 bases for V and 6 bases for J; bases not matched to a gene: 5. The CDR3 sequence is 15 residues long. Combining the CDR3 with reference TRBV11-2 and TRBJ2-1 gives the whole variable domain EAGVAQSPRYKIIEKRQSVAFWCNPISGHATLYWYQQILGQGPKLLIQFQNNGVVDDSQLPKDRFSAERLKGVDSTLKIQPAKLEDSAVYLCASSSGQGAVNEQFFGPGTRLTVL.

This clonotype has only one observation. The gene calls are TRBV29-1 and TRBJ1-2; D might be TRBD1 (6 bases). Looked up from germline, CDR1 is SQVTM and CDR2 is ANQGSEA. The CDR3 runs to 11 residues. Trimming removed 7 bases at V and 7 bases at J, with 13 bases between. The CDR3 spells CSATGRRGYTF. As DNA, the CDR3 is TGCAGCGCCACAGGGAGACGTGGCTACACCTTC.

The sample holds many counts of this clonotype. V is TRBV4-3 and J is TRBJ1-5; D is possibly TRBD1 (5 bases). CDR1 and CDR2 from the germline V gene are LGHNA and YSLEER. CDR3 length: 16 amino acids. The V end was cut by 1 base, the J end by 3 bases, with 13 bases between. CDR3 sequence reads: CASSQAVAGTNQPQHF. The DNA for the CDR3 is TGCGCCAGCAGCCAAGCGGTCGCAGGGACCAATCAGCCCCAGCATTTT.

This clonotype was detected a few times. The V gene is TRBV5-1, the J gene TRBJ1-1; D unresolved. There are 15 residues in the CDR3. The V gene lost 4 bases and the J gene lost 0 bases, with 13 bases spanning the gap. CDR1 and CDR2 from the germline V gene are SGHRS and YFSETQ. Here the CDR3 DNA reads TGCGCCAGCAGCATCCTGGGCGGCATGAACACTGAAGCTTTCTTT. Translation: CASSILGGMNTEAFF.

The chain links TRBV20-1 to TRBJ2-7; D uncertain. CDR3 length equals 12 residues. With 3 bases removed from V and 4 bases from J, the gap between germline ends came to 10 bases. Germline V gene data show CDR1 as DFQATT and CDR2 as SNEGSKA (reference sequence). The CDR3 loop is CSASGSLYEQYF. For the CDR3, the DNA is TGCAGTGCTAGTGGCAGCTTATACGAGCAGTACTTC.

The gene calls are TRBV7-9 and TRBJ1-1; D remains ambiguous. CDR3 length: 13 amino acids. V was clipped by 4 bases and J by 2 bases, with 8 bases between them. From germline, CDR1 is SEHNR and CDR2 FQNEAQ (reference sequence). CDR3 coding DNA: TGTGCCAGCAGCTCATGGGGAAACACTGAAGCTTTCTTT. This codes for CASSSWGNTEAFF.

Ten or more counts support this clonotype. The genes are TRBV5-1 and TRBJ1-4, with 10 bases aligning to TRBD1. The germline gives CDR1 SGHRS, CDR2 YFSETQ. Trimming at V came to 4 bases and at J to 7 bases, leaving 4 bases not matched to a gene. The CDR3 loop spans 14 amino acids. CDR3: CASSRDRGSEKLFF. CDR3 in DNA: TGCGCCAGCAGCCGGGACAGGGGTAGTGAAAAACTGTTTTTT.

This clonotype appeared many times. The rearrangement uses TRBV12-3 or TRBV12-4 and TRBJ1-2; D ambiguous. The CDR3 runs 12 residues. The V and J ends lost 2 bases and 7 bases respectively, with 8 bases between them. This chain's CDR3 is CASSLSWAGYTF. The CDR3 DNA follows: TGTGCCAGCAGTTTATCCTGGGCTGGCTACACCTTC.

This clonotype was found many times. CDR3 coding DNA: TGCAGTGCTAGAGGAGGGACAGCGACTAACTATGGCTACACCTTC. Translating gives CSARGGTATNYGYTF. The chain is built from TRBV20-1 and TRBJ1-2; 7 bases align to TRBD1. Germline CDR1 DFQATT, CDR2 SNEGSKA (reference sequence). The CDR3 covers 15 residues. Trimming removed 1 base from V and 0 bases from J; junction bases left unmatched: 5.

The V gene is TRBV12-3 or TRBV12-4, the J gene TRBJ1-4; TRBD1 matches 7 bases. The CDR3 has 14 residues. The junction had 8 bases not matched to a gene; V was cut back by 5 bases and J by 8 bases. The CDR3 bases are TGTGCCAGCAGTCCCAGGGGGTCGGGAGAAAAACTGTTTTTT. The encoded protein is CASSPRGSGEKLFF.

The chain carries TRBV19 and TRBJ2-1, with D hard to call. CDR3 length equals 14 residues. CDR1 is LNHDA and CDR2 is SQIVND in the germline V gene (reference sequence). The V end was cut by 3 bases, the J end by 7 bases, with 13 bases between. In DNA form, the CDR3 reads TGTGCCAGTAGTATTGGCGGCGATCGGAATGAGCAGTTCTTC. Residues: CASSIGGDRNEQFF.

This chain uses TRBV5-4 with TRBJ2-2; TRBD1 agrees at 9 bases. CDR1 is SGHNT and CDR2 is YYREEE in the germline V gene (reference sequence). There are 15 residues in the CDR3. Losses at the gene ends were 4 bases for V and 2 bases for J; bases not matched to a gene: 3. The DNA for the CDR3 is TGTGCCAGCAGCGCGACAGGGGGAAACACCGGGGAGCTGTTTTTT. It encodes CASSATGGNTGELFF.

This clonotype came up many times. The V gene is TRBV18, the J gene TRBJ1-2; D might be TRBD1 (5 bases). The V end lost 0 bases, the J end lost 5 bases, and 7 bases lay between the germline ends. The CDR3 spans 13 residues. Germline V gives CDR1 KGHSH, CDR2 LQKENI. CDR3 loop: CASSPPQGYGYTF. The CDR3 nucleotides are TGTGCCAGCTCACCACCCCAGGGATATGGCTACACCTTC.

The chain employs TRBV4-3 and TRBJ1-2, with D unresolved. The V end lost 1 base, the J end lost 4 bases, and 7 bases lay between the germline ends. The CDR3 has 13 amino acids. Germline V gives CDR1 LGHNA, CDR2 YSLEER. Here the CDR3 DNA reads TGCGCCAGCAGCCAAGTCGGCGTCTATGGCTACACCTTC. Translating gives CASSQVGVYGYTF.